A single sample is the source of the 32 T cell receptor beta chains below, sequenced in a study of a mutant IDH1 vaccine in newly diagnosed glioma. These receptors have no identified antigens. This sample's time point: week 5, during vaccination. Vaccinated patients received 300 ug of mutant IDH1 20-mer peptide per dose, with topical imiquimod. Produced via immunoSEQ multiplex PCR; TCRdb's table is partial and in-frame only. The table has roughly 30,000 clones, about four fifths seen once. The sequences come from PBMCs, collected from a glioma patient whose treatment included an IDH1 peptide vaccine. These TCRs come from a man aged 30 to 45 with glioma.

V is TRBV30 and J is TRBJ2-5; D gene ambiguous. V dropped 5 bases and J dropped 5 bases, with 21 bases sitting between them. Germline assignment: CDR1 GTSNPN and CDR2 SVGIG (reference sequence). The CDR3 spans 15 residues. The CDR3 here is CAWVWKSPWQETQYF. In DNA, the CDR3 is TGTGCCTGGGTGTGGAAGTCCCCCTGGCAGGAGACCCAGTACTTC.

The CDR3 loop reads CASSQPAGRETQYF. In DNA, the CDR3 is TGTGCCAGCAGCCAACCAGCGGGAAGGGAGACCCAGTACTTC. J is TRBJ2-5 and V is TRBV16; 7 bases fit TRBD2. Germline CDR1 is KGHSY and CDR2 is FQNENV. The trim removed 2 bases at V and 5 bases at J, leaving 5 bases unmatched. The CDR3 sequence is 14 residues long.

This rearrangement joins TRBV5-6 to TRBJ2-2; possibly TRBD1 for D (5 bases). The CDR3 length is 13 residues. V was cut by 3 bases and J by 7 bases, with 10 bases left in between. Germline V CDR1 and CDR2: SGHDT, YYEEEE. CDR3 amino acids: CASSSQGSGELFF. CDR3 coding DNA: TGTGCCAGCAGCTCCCAGGGTAGCGGGGAGCTGTTTTTT.

The chain is built from TRBV29-1 and TRBJ2-1; 10 nucleotides match TRBD2. The V gene end was trimmed by 1 base and the J gene end by 8 bases; junction bases not matched to a gene: 5. This CDR3 spans 14 amino acids. Germline values: CDR1 SQVTM, CDR2 ANQGSEA. CDR3 loop: CSVEVSGGFDEQFF. The CDR3, as DNA: TGCAGCGTTGAAGTTAGCGGGGGGTTCGATGAGCAGTTCTTC.

The chain couples TRBV30 to TRBJ2-3; D is tentatively TRBD1 or TRBD2 (5 bases each). Germline lookup yields CDR1 GTSNPN and CDR2 SVGIG (reference sequence). This CDR3 has 11 residues. Trimming left V 3 bases short and J 9 bases short, with 10 bases between. CDR3 amino acids: CAWRWGITQYF. The CDR3 bases are TGTGCCTGGAGATGGGGGATCACGCAGTATTTT.

V is TRBV19 and J is TRBJ2-7; possibly TRBD1 for D (5 bases). This CDR3 comprises 9 residues. CDR1 LNHDA and CDR2 SQIVND come from the germline V gene (reference sequence). CDR3 protein: CVGPYEQYF. CDR3 nucleotide sequence: TGTGTGGGGCCCTACGAGCAGTACTTC.

The chain joins TRBV7-9 to TRBJ1-4, with D unclear. Per germline, CDR1 SEHNR and CDR2 FQNEAQ (reference sequence). The V end was cut by 4 bases, the J end by 0 bases, with 9 bases between. The CDR3 is 15 amino acids. The CDR3 here is CASSSYSATNEKLFF. CDR3 DNA: TGTGCCAGCAGCTCTTACAGTGCAACTAATGAAAAACTGTTTTTT. The complete variable domain, with remaining parts taken from reference TRBV7-9 and TRBJ1-4, reads DTGVSQNPRHKITKRGQNVTFRCDPISEHNRLYWYRQTLGQGPEFLTYFQNEAQLEKSRLLSDRFSAERPKGSFSTLEIQRTEQGDSAMYLCASSSYSATNEKLFFGSGTQLSVL.

The chain combines TRBV5-5 with TRBJ2-7; 11 nucleotides line up with TRBD2. CDR3 length equals 16 residues. V gave up 4 bases and J gave up 0 bases; unmatched junction bases: 6. Germline loops: CDR1 SGHKS, CDR2 YYEKEE (reference sequence). CDR3 nucleotides: TGTGCCAGCAGCGCCACCGGGACTAGCGGCTCCTACGAGCAGTACTTC. As protein: CASSATGTSGSYEQYF. Using reference TRBV5-5 and TRBJ2-7 for the parts outside the CDR3, the full variable domain is DAGVTQSPTHLIKTRGQQVTLRCSPISGHKSVSWYQQVLGQGPQFIFQYYEKEERGRGNFPDRFSARQFPNYSSELNVNALLLGDSALYLCASSATGTSGSYEQYFGPGTRLTVT.

The chain combines TRBV30 with TRBJ1-2; TRBD1 aligns across 9 bases. The CDR3 totals 14 residues. Losses at the gene ends were 4 bases for V and 3 bases for J; bases not matched to a gene: 6. Germline V CDR1 and CDR2: GTSNPN, SVGIG (reference sequence). The chain's CDR3 is CAWTIHRGHYGYTF. The DNA for the CDR3 is TGTGCCTGGACTATACACAGGGGGCACTATGGCTACACCTTC.

The rearrangement joins TRBV29-1 to TRBJ2-7; TRBD2 aligns across 8 bases. The CDR3 has 16 amino acids. V dropped 3 bases and J dropped 1; count of bases not matched to a gene: 11. In germline, CDR1 is SQVTM, CDR2 ANQGSEA. CDR3 sequence (DNA): TGCAGCGTTGAGGGGCTCAGCGGGAGTTATTCCTACGAGCAGTACTTC. Its protein is CSVEGLSGSYSYEQYF.

The chain employs TRBV5-3 and TRBJ1-4; D is perhaps TRBD1 (5 bases). TRBV5-3 is placed among ORFs of uncertain function. The CDR3 length is 14 residues. V was cut by 0 bases and J by 8 bases, with 11 bases left in between. CDR3 sequence reads: CARSLGRAKEKLFF. CDR3 sequence (DNA): TGTGCCAGAAGCTTGGGCAGGGCGAAAGAAAAACTGTTTTTT.

The chain links TRBV5-1 to TRBJ2-6; 9 bases line up with TRBD1. The CDR3 extends over 20 amino acids. The ends lost 3 bases at V and 2 bases at J; junction bases unmatched: 15. Germline-derived CDR1 and CDR2 are SGHRS and YFSETQ. The CDR3 loop is CASSSGAWDRVVAGANVLTF. CDR3 in DNA: TGCGCCAGCAGCTCCGGGGCATGGGACAGGGTTGTAGCTGGGGCCAACGTCCTGACTTTC.

The rearrangement uses TRBV4-1 and TRBJ2-3; possibly TRBD2 for D (6 bases). The CDR3 sequence is 15 residues long. Looked up from germline, CDR1 is MGHRA and CDR2 is YSYEKL. V shed 1 base and J shed 2 bases, with 10 bases lying between them. The CDR3 loop reads CASSQGTTATDTQYF. The CDR3 nucleotides read TGCGCCAGCAGCCAAGGGACTACCGCCACAGATACGCAGTATTTT.

This chain links TRBV2 with TRBJ2-7; 8 nucleotides align to TRBD1. The CDR3 length is 16 residues. Looked up from germline, CDR1 is SNHLY and CDR2 is FYNNEI. Trimming at V came to 3 bases and at J to 4 bases, leaving 11 bases not matched to a gene. CDR3 sequence: CASSEDAGQGKYEQYF. The CDR3 DNA follows: TGTGCCAGCAGTGAGGACGCCGGACAGGGTAAATACGAGCAGTACTTC.

The chain recombines TRBV14 with TRBJ2-1; 9 nucleotides agree with TRBD2. The CDR3 is 16 residues long. The V gene end was trimmed by 1 base and the J gene end by 6 bases; junction bases not matched to a gene: 7. Per germline, CDR1 SGHDN and CDR2 FVKESK. CDR3 protein: CASSQGTSSGVNEQFF. The CDR3 nucleotides read TGTGCCAGCAGCCAAGGGACCTCTAGCGGGGTCAATGAGCAGTTCTTC.

This clone is medium-sized within its sample. The CDR3 sequence is CASSLSGLETQYF. CDR3 sequence (DNA): TGTGCCAGCAGCTTATCAGGGTTAGAGACCCAGTACTTC. V is TRBV11-3 and J is TRBJ2-5; maybe TRBD1 (5 bases). The CDR3 has 13 amino acids. The germline V and J ends were trimmed by 2 bases and 4 bases, with 8 bases remaining between them. Germline V gene sequence: CDR1 SGHNT, CDR2 YENEEA.

The V gene is TRBV7-2, the J gene TRBJ1-2; no clear D gene. CDR1 SGHTA and CDR2 FQGNSA come from the germline V gene. The CDR3 covers 12 residues. Deletions cut 5 bases from V and 4 bases from J, with 8 bases between. CDR3 DNA: TGTGCCAGCAGCGCCCGTAGCTATGGCTACACCTTC. Its protein product is CASSARSYGYTF.

J is TRBJ2-7 and V is TRBV27; 11 bases are shared with TRBD1. Germline V gives CDR1 MNHEY, CDR2 SMNVEV (reference sequence). After removal of 3 bases from V and 3 bases from J, the junction contained 1 base not matched to a gene. The CDR3 totals 14 residues. The CDR3 reads CASSFGTGGYEQYF. CDR3 in DNA: TGTGCCAGCAGTTTCGGGACAGGGGGCTACGAGCAGTACTTC.

The genes are TRBV6-5 and TRBJ2-3; possibly TRBD2 for D (6 bases). The length of the CDR3 is 14 residues. V lost 1 base, J lost 6 bases, and 11 bases lay in between. Germline V gene sequence: CDR1 MNHEY, CDR2 SVGAGI. Here the CDR3 DNA reads TGTGCCAGCAGTTACTACGGGGCGGGGGATACGCAGTATTTT. Its protein is CASSYYGAGDTQYF.

The gene calls are TRBV15 and TRBJ2-5; D call uncertain. Germline V lookup: CDR1 LNHNV, CDR2 YYDKDF (reference sequence). The CDR3 is 14 amino acids. The V and J ends lost 1 base and 5 bases respectively, with 11 bases between them. CDR3 sequence: CATSRVASHETQYF. The CDR3 DNA sequence: TGTGCCACCAGCAGAGTGGCTAGTCACGAGACCCAGTACTTC.

The rearrangement links TRBV25-1 to TRBJ2-7; D uncertain. Germline lookup yields CDR1 MGHDK and CDR2 SYGVNS. CDR3 length equals 13 residues. The V end was cut by 1 base, the J end by 6 bases, with 10 bases between. DNA of the CDR3: TGTGCCAGCAGTGAATTGGTCCGGAGCGAGCAGTACTTC. Translated, it gives CASSELVRSEQYF.

This rearrangement joins TRBV2 to TRBJ2-7, with TRBD1 identical over 8 bases. The CDR3 has 15 residues. The trim removed 7 bases at V and 1 base at J, leaving 9 bases unmatched. Germline CDR1 and CDR2: SNHLY and FYNNEI. The CDR3 bases are TGTGCCAGCATTGGACCGGGACAGGCTTCCTACGAGCAGTACTTC. This translates into CASIGPGQASYEQYF.

The V call is TRBV7-3, the J call TRBJ2-2; TRBD1 aligns across 10 bases. J gave up 4 bases and V 6 bases, and 8 bases lay outside the gene matches. The CDR3 runs 16 residues. Germline values: CDR1 SGHTA, CDR2 FQGTGA. As DNA, the CDR3 is TGTGCCAGCAGATTTGAGGGACAGGGGACCACCGGGGAGCTGTTTTTT. Its protein is CASRFEGQGTTGELFF. Variable domain in full (rest from reference TRBV7-3 and TRBJ2-2): GAGVSQTPSNKVTEKGKYVELRCDPISGHTALYWYRQSLGQGPEFLIYFQGTGAADDSGLPNDRFFAVRPEGSVSTLKIQRTERGDSAVYLCASRFEGQGTTGELFFGEGSRLTVL.

CDR3 in DNA: TGTGCCAGCAGCCCCCCCGGCCGGGCGAGCTCCTACGAGCAGTACTTC. Amino acids: CASSPPGRASSYEQYF. The chain joins TRBV7-8 to TRBJ2-7, with no clear D. The CDR3 has 16 amino acids. CDR1 and CDR2 (germline): SGHVS, FQNEAQ. V shed 5 bases and J shed 0 bases, with 17 bases lying between them.

The rearrangement uses TRBV5-1 and TRBJ2-7; weak D call: TRBD2 (6 bases). V was pared by 2 bases and J by 6 bases, with 15 bases between. The germline V gene encodes CDR1 SGHRS and CDR2 YFSETQ. The CDR3 is made up of 14 amino acids. The CDR3 sequence is CASSLAQGGGEQYF. The CDR3 DNA sequence: TGCGCCAGCAGCTTAGCGCAGGGAGGTGGCGAGCAGTACTTC.

This clone has more than one count but fewer than ten. V usage is TRBV5-4 and J usage is TRBJ1-3, with TRBD1 matching 8 bases. Germline lookup yields CDR1 SGHNT and CDR2 YYREEE (reference sequence). The CDR3 is made up of 14 amino acids. Losses at the gene ends were 0 bases for V and 5 bases for J; bases not matched to a gene: 1. The CDR3 region has the DNA TGTGCCAGCAGCTTGGGACAGGGGCGAAACACCATATATTTT. This gives the protein CASSLGQGRNTIYF.

The rearrangement links TRBV10-3 to TRBJ1-1, with TRBD1 matching over 10 bases. Germline V gives CDR1 ENHRY, CDR2 SYGVKD. The CDR3 spans 13 residues. The V segment lost 8 bases and the J segment 7 bases; nucleotides outside the gene matches: 7. The CDR3 loop reads CAISGTGDREAFF. The CDR3 DNA follows: TGTGCCATCTCCGGGACAGGGGACCGTGAAGCTTTCTTT.

Note on this clone: Other nucleotide sequences in the sample specify the same CDR3. The chain is built from TRBV5-1 and TRBJ2-2; 11 nucleotides line up with TRBD2. J lost 4 bases, V lost 3 bases, and 5 bases had no gene match. Germline loops: CDR1 SGHRS, CDR2 YFSETQ. The CDR3 length is 16 residues. The CDR3 coding sequence is TGCGCCAGCAGCTCCTTAGCGGGGGGGCTCACCGGGGAGCTGTTTTTT. It encodes CASSSLAGGLTGELFF.

This sequence joins TRBV7-2 and TRBJ2-5; 7 bases agree with TRBD2. From germline, CDR1 is SGHTA and CDR2 FQGNSA. V was clipped by 4 bases and J by 2 bases; unmatched bases: 7. The CDR3 runs to 15 residues. In nucleotides, the CDR3 is TGTGCCAGCAGCTGGAACCTAGCGGAGCAAGAGACCCAGTACTTC. It is translated as CASSWNLAEQETQYF. The complete variable domain, with remaining parts taken from reference TRBV7-2 and TRBJ2-5, reads GAGVSQSPSNKVTEKGKDVELRCDPISGHTALYWYRQSLGQGLEFLIYFQGNSAPDKSGLPSDRFSAERTGGSVSTLTIQRTQQEDSAVYLCASSWNLAEQETQYFGPGTRLLVL.

The rearrangement links TRBV19 to TRBJ1-5; D is uncertain. The CDR3 has 11 amino acids. CDR1 is LNHDA, CDR2 SQIVND, per germline (reference sequence). Between the trimmed V and J ends, which lost 1 base and 15 bases, there was a span of 10 bases. CDR3: CASSIGREPHF. CDR3 bases: TGTGCCAGTAGTATAGGTCGAGAGCCGCATTTT.

The V gene is TRBV25-1, the J gene TRBJ2-5; D might be TRBD1 (6 bases). Germline loops: CDR1 MGHDK, CDR2 SYGVNS. The CDR3 totals 15 residues. V was shortened by 1 base and J by 2 bases, with 11 bases between the two germline ends. In nucleotides, the CDR3 is TGTGCCAGCAGTGAATTGGGTCAGGGGCAAGAGACCCAGTACTTC. Protein product: CASSELGQGQETQYF.

This clone was recorded a few times. Relative to the germline gene, one junction end is altered; a read error may explain this. The genes are TRBV7-2 and TRBJ1-1; D unresolved. Germline lookup yields CDR1 SGHTA and CDR2 FQGNSA. The CDR3 covers 14 residues. The chain's CDR3 is CASSLTWPTRDPAF. CDR3 in DNA: TGTGCCAGCAGCTTAACCTGGCCAACCCGCGACCCCGCCTTT.